Described below is a single T cell receptor (beta chain) sequence and its context. This clonotype came up many times. Its antigen target is currently unknown. There are no base qualities to consult, and no much larger clone falls within one base. This specimen belongs to a study of human T cells and chemical hapten exposure (dated by TCRdb to about 2021). Regarding the complete study: For sensitization, 2% DPC in acetone was applied to an approximately 2 cm by approximately 2 cm area of upper inner arm skin. Weekly therapeutic DPC doses were additionally applied to the scalp of patients throughout the roughly 25-week study period. Patch testing was done on the upper back using Finn chambers containing 0.01% DPC, and results were scored after 6 days according to International Contact Dermatitis Research Group standards. Most of the patients in the cohort were female, and the cohort covered alopecia areata with under or over 50% scalp involvement, alopecia totalis and alopecia universalis. Libraries were pooled for sequencing, and variation in per-sample TCR yields was attributed mainly to small differences in library volumes within the pool. In alopecia patients, the study followed how the peripheral blood TCR repertoire changed in vivo over primary and secondary sensitization to diphenylcyclopropenone (DPC), a hapten. Blood samples were taken from patients before sensitization (week 0) and at 2, 6 and about 24 weeks after DPC sensitization. Nearly 30 alopecia patients gave blood for TCR sequencing at one to four time points (pre-sensitization, 2, 6 and 24 weeks).

Libraries were prepared through RACE. The instrument given in TCRdb is NextSeq 500. Library preparation attached unique molecular identifiers to individual cDNA molecules for quantitative, reproducible TCR counting. For every blood RNA sample, sequencing covered both the TCR alpha and TCR beta chains. The study's processing was this. Samples had a median of 95,638 TCRs, with a range from about 23,224 to 690,600. V, J and CDR3 annotation of the TCR reads was performed with the Decombinator software suite. For the PS versus PT1 abundance plots, all samples were subsampled to the same number of TCRs (28,000). Expanded TCRs were defined as absent before sensitization and observed at least eight times at the 2-week time point. TCRdb trimmed the raw reads at Q25, called clones with MiXCR and kept productive beta chains. Identical CDR3 protein sequences are pooled into one entry, listed with their most common genes and DNA. The V and J calls come from TCRdb's annotation, not from the publication. The sample table records over 300,000 distinct CDR3 sequences; more than 4.5% of these occur just once. Of the sample, 2.6% is held by the ten largest clones.

The germline V gene supplies CDR1 SGHTA and CDR2 FQGNSA. CDR3 length: 15 amino acids, cysteine to phenylalanine. Only CDR3 DNA is held: 45 bases, read in frame from base 1. V sheds 0 bases and J sheds 6 bases, leaving 14 bases between their ends. In the paper's terms, the time point label means: pre-sensitization, week 0. The sample's treatment or condition, from its label and the paper: therapeutic diphenylcyclopropenone sensitization with weekly scalp DPC. Blood at each patch-test visit was drawn before the patch test was applied. Eligible patients were aged 18 to 70, diagnosed with alopecia, deemed suitable for DPC therapy, and excluded if pregnant. Total RNA was extracted from unfractionated whole blood collected in Tempus Blood RNA tubes. Results the study describes overall, beyond this receptor: After repeated subsampling, the strength of the expansion versus patch-test correlation and the threshold at which it became significant changed. DPC sensitization did not change how many TCRs were above 1 in 1000 frequency, and no evidence was found of alterations in global repertoire structure. Significantly more large CDR3 similarity clusters were formed by expanded TCRs than by pre-sensitization or healthy control sets, consistent with antigen-driven responses. Because all patients had alopecia, a presumed autoimmune disease, the immune response of the patients might differ from that of healthy individuals. A positive correlation was found between the number of PT1 expanded TCRs and patch test score, with significance reached at thresholds 8, 16 and 32 but not 4.

This chain is built from TRBV7-2 and TRBJ1-2, and TRBD1 may be the D gene, going by 5 matching bases. Sequences were derived from whole blood, sampled in connection with sensitization to the hapten diphenylcyclopropenone (DPC). The TCR was taken from a woman between 50 and 59 years old with alopecia areata. Some clones in this sample may be carry-over from other donors' samples. The DNA sequence is TGTGCCAGCAGCTTAGCTCGCCAGGGCTTCCATGGCTACACCTTC. This translates into CASSLARQGFHGYTF.